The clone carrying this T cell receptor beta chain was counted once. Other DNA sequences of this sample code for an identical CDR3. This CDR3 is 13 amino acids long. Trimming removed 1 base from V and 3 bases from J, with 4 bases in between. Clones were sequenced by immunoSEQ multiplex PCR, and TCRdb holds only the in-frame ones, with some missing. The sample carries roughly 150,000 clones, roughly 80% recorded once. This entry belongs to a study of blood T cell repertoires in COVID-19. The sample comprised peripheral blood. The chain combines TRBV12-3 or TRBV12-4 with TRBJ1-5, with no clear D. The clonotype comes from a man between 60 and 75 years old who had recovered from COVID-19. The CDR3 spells CASSLGVNQPQHF. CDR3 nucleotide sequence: TGTGCCAGCAGTTTAGGAGTCAATCAGCCCCAGCATTTT.